This TCR beta chain appears in the sequencing data of a study of human CD8 memory T cell subsets (dated by TCRdb to the early 2020s). Looking at the study overall: TCRbeta repertoires of stem-like (TSTEM), progenitor exhausted-like (TPEX) and effector memory CD8+ T cell subsets were compared to assess their clonal relationships. TCRbeta repertoires were obtained from over five donors, each contributing TSTEM, TPEX and effector memory subsets. The full study reports these points: Normalized Shannon-Wiener diversity was similarly high in the TSTEM and TPEX subsets, while the effector memory subsets were comparatively less diverse. Greater repertoire diversity in TSTEM than in TPEX subsets was suggested by Chao1 estimates, potentially reflecting a broader range of specificities. Clonotypes were shared with effector memory cells by both stem-like subsets, but only minimal overlap was found between TSTEM and TPEX repertoires, suggesting distinct antigen spectra. Only TCRbeta chains were sequenced, and the repertoire comparisons were based on about 6 donors and tested using paired t-tests with Bonferroni correction.

The CDR3 spans 15 residues, from the cysteine through the phenylalanine. No DNA sequence is on record. The germline V gene (reference sequence) specifies LGHDT as CDR1 and YNNKEL as CDR2. TCRdb names NextSeq 550 as the instrument used. A Human TCR Profiling Kit was used to prepare UMI-labeled 5' RACE TCRbeta libraries. Every TCRbeta library was prepared in parallel with an identical number of PCR cycles. On the authors' methods: Each TCRbeta library contained between about 3,000 and 20,000 functional CDR3beta clonotypes. MIGEC 1.2.9 was used for UMI extraction and consensus assembly, with at least three reads per UMI being required. In-frame CDR3beta repertoires were extracted with MiXCR 3.0.3. Diversity metrics were computed in VDJtools 1.2.1 after downsampling each sample to 42,000 randomly selected UMIs. For the top 3,000 clones of each sample pair, the repertoire overlap metrics D, R and F2 were calculated in VDJtools. The reads went through TCRdb reprocessing, and each CDR3 protein sequence gets one entry with no DNA. The authors' filters were not applied to this entry. The sample table on file contains a few thousand distinct CDR3 sequences. Of the sample, around 28% is held by the ten largest clones.

Density gradient separation was used to isolate peripheral blood mononuclear cells from buffy coats of healthy donors. In the study, total CD8+ T cells were enriched by negative magnetic separation with EasySep or MojoSort CD8+ T cell isolation kits. For each subset, total RNA was extracted using an RNeasy Mini Kit from duplicate vials of about 150,000 sorted CD8+ T cells. PBMCs were used either fresh or after being cryopreserved in fetal bovine serum containing around 9.4% DMSO. Fluorescence-activated cell sorting on a FACSAria III was used to sort the CD8+ T cell subsets to purity. In regard to this clonotype: There is no known antigen for this receptor.

Rearrangement joined TRBV3-1 to TRBJ2-1; with no DNA, the TCRdb D assignment of TRBD1 cannot be verified. This TCR derives from a human donor in good health. The sample taken for sequencing was CD8+ effector memory T cells (TEM) sorted from PBMCs. The meaning of the sample's cell subset or site label: effector memory CD8 T cells, CCR7- CD45RO+ CD95+. The CDR3 reads as follows: CASSQAGGRRNEQFF.